The rows below give T cell receptor beta chains drawn from one sample of a study of T cell repertoires in cytomegalovirus infection. TCRdb reprocessed the reads via MiXCR and lists one record per CDR3 protein. The table records about 450,000 distinct CDR3 sequences, roughly a third of them present only once. Sequencing was done on a sample of PBMCs. These receptors were collected from a human donor in good health (CMV status not recorded). Some clones in this sample may be carry-over from other donors' samples. Both conserved end residues are part of each CDR3. D genes are given only for firm matches. Not every row has a clone size; where given, it reads once, few, many or a size class.

TRBJ2-2,.,few,TRBV12-3/TRBV12-4,TGTGCCAGCAGTAACCGGGACGGTAACACCGGGGAGCTGTTTTTT,CASSNRDGNTGELFF
TRBJ1-1,.,few,TRBV29-1,TGCAGCGCGGAACAGGGAGGCACTGAAGCTTTCTTT,CSAEQGGTEAFF
TRBJ2-1,.,.,TRBV6-2/TRBV6-3,TGTGCCAGCAGGCGTTCAGGCGACCTGAGCTCCTACAATGAGCAGTTCTTC,CASRRSGDLSSYNEQFF
TRBJ2-5,TRBD2,.,TRBV7-8,TGTGCCAGCAGCTCTAGCCGAGTAGCGGGGGATTTCAGAGAGACCCAGTACTTC,CASSSSRVAGDFRETQYF
TRBJ2-7,.,many,TRBV6-5,TGTGCCAGCAGCCCCCCGGGGCCAACCTACGAGCAGTACTTC,CASSPPGPTYEQYF
TRBJ2-3,.,many,TRBV7-8,TGTGCCAGCAGAATGGGGGGCATGAGCACAGATACGCAGTATTTT,CASRMGGMSTDTQYF
TRBJ2-5,.,many,TRBV7-2,TGTGCCAGCAGCTTAGACAGGACTCAAGAGACCCAGTACTTC,CASSLDRTQETQYF
TRBJ1-1,.,few,TRBV7-9,TGTGCCAGCAGCTCCTTGGGAGACACTGAAGCTTTCTTT,CASSSLGDTEAFF
TRBJ2-7,.,.,TRBV7-9,TGTGCCAGCAGCTTATCCGAACAGTTATACGAGCAGTACTTC,CASSLSEQLYEQYF
TRBJ1-5,.,many,TRBV7-2,TGTGCCAGCAGCTTAGGGAGTGGGGGATATAGCAATCAGCCCCAGCATTTT,CASSLGSGGYSNQPQHF
TRBJ2-7,TRBD2,few,TRBV7-9,TGTGCCAGCAGATCTTCAGCGGGGGGGCCACACGAGCAGTACTTC,CASRSSAGGPHEQYF
TRBJ1-1,TRBD1,many,TRBV7-2,TGTGCCAGCAGCGCACAGAACAGGGGTGGTGCTTTCTTT,CASSAQNRGGAFF
TRBJ1-1,.,many,TRBV6-1,TGTGCCAGCAGTGAAGGACGGTGGGGGCCTACTGAAGCTTTCTTT,CASSEGRWGPTEAFF
TRBJ2-3,.,few,TRBV11-3,TGTGCCAGCAGCTTAGAGCAGGGAGCAGATACGCAGTATTTT,CASSLEQGADTQYF
TRBJ1-2,.,many,TRBV7-2,TGTGCCAGCAGCTTACGAATGAACTATGGCTACACCTTC,CASSLRMNYGYTF
TRBJ2-7,.,.,TRBV7-3,TGTGCCAGGGACGTTTACTCGGAACGCGAGCAGTACTTC,CARDVYSEREQYF
TRBJ2-1,TRBD2,many,TRBV6-4,TGTGCCAGCAGTGTACTAGCGGGGAGCAATGAGCAGTTCTTC,CASSVLAGSNEQFF
TRBJ2-1,TRBD2,.,TRBV6-1,TGTGCCAGCAGTAAAGCGGCGGGGGGTCGGAATGAGCAGTTCTTC,CASSKAAGGRNEQFF
TRBJ2-1,.,many,TRBV4-3,TGCGCCAGCAGCCAAGTTGGTTTATTAGGTCATGAGCAGTTCTTC,CASSQVGLLGHEQFF
TRBJ2-3,.,.,TRBV2,TGTGCCAGCAGTGACGGGCCGCGAGCAGATACGCAGTATTTT,CASSDGPRADTQYF
TRBJ2-7,.,.,TRBV6-8,TGTGCCAGCAGTCCCACTCAGGGCGAGCAGTACTTC,CASSPTQGEQYF
TRBJ1-5,.,.,TRBV6-1,TGTGCCAGCAGTAAGTCGCAATCGGCGGGGGGCCAGCATTTT,CASSKSQSAGGQHF
TRBJ2-7,TRBD1,.,TRBV9,TGTGCCAGCAGCGCAGGACAGGGGGCGCGGGAGCAGTACTTC,CASSAGQGAREQYF
TRBJ1-5,.,few,TRBV28,TGTGCCAGCAGCCCTCAGGGGAACAATCAGCCCCAGCATTTT,CASSPQGNNQPQHF
TRBJ2-1,TRBD2,.,TRBV29-1,TGCAGCGCCCCAGGCGGGGGGATAATCGTTGAGCAGTTCTTC,CSAPGGGIIVEQFF
TRBJ2-1,.,.,TRBV6-2/TRBV6-3,TGTGCCAGCAGGCCAGACTGGACGGATTACAATGAGCAGTTCTTC,CASRPDWTDYNEQFF
TRBJ1-2,TRBD1,few,TRBV6-6,TGTGCCAGCTCCACAGGGGGACAAAACTATGGCTACACCTTC,CASSTGGQNYGYTF
TRBJ2-1,.,many,TRBV7-9,TGTGCCAGCAGCCCTGTTGGTGAGCAGTTCTTC,CASSPVGEQFF
TRBJ2-7,.,.,TRBV6-1,TGTGCCAGCAAACCCAAGGGCAGCTACGAGCAGTACTTC,CASKPKGSYEQYF
TRBJ2-2,.,.,TRBV4-1,TGCGCCAGCAGCCAAGAGCGTACCGGGGAGCTGTTTTTT,CASSQERTGELFF
TRBJ2-7,.,.,TRBV5-1,TGCGCCAGCAGGCCGACCCTTCCCACCAACGAGCAGTACTTC,CASRPTLPTNEQYF
TRBJ1-1,.,.,TRBV6-2/TRBV6-3,TGTGCCAGCAGCCGCCGACAAGTTTGGGTCACTGAAGCTTTCTTT,CASSRRQVWVTEAFF
TRBJ2-2,.,many,TRBV19,TGTGCCAGTCGCTTCGACAGGTCCAGCACCGGGGAGCTGTTTTTT,CASRFDRSSTGELFF